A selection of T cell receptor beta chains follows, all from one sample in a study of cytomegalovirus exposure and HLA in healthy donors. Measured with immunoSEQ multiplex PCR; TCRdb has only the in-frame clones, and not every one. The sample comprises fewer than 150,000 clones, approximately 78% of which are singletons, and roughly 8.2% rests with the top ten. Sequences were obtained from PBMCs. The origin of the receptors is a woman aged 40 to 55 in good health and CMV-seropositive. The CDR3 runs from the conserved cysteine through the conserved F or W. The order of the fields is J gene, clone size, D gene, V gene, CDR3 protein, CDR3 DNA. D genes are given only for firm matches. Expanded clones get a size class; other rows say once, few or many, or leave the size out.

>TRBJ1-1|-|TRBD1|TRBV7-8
CASSRGTGDTEAFF
TGTGCCAGCAGCAGGGGGACAGGGGACACTGAAGCTTTCTTT
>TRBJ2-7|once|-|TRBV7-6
CASSLEQLYEQYF
TGTGCCAGCAGCTTGGAACAGCTCTACGAGCAGTACTTC
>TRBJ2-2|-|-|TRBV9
CASSDGQSGELFF
TGTGCCAGCAGCGATGGACAATCCGGGGAGCTGTTTTTT
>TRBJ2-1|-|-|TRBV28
CASSWSTLLGNEQFF
TGTGCCAGCAGTTGGAGTACACTGTTGGGCAATGAGCAGTTCTTC
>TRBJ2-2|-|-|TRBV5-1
CASSPWAPTGELFF
TGCGCCAGCAGCCCCTGGGCCCCCACCGGGGAGCTGTTTTTT
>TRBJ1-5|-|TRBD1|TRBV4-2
CASSQRGRGLSNQPQHF
TGTGCCAGCAGCCAAAGGGGGCGAGGTCTTAGCAATCAGCCCCAGCATTTT
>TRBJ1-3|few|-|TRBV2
CASRPAGGDGNTIYF
TGTGCCAGCAGGCCCGCTGGGGGGGATGGAAACACCATATATTTT
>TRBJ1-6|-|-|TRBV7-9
CASSPGTSGAPLHF
TGTGCCAGCAGCCCGGGAACCTCGGGGGCACCCCTCCACTTT
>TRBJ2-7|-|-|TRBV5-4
CASSSYRGILYEQYF
TGTGCCAGCAGCTCCTACCGGGGGATCTTATACGAGCAGTACTTC
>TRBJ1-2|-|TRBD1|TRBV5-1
CASSRVGDRSNRGYTF
TGCGCCAGCAGCCGCGTCGGGGACAGGTCGAATCGGGGCTACACCTTC
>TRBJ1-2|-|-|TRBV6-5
CASSYRGGDYGYTF
TGTGCCAGCAGTTACAGAGGGGGTGACTATGGCTACACCTTC
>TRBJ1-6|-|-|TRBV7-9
CASSLAGEDSPLHF
TGTGCCAGCAGCTTAGCCGGGGAAGACTCACCCCTCCACTTT
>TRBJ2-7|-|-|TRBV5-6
CASSQSPGAYEQYF
TGTGCCAGCAGCCAGTCGCCAGGGGCCTACGAGCAGTACTTC
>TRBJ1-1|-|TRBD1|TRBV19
CASSAGQGADEAFF
TGTGCCAGTAGTGCGGGACAGGGGGCAGATGAAGCTTTCTTT
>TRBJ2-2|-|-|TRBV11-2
CASSFSGLNTGELFF
TGTGCCAGCAGCTTCTCAGGACTGAACACCGGGGAGCTGTTTTTT
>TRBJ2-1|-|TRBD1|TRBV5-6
CASSLGKQGAILDEQFF
TGTGCCAGCAGCTTGGGTAAACAGGGGGCTATATTAGATGAGCAGTTCTTC
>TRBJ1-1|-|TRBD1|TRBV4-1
CASSQAAGTGVLGAFF
TGCGCCAGCAGCCAAGCGGCCGGGACAGGGGTTCTGGGAGCTTTCTTT
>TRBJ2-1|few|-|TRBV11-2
CASSFGGGTSYNEQFF
TGTGCCAGCAGCTTTGGCGGGGGCACCTCCTACAATGAGCAGTTCTTC
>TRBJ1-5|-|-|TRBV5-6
CASSPKAGLQEQAQHF
TGTGCCAGCAGCCCAAAGGCGGGCCTCCAAGAGCAGGCCCAGCATTTT
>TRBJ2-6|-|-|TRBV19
CASGSSGANVLTF
TGTGCCAGTGGGAGCTCTGGGGCCAACGTCCTGACTTTC
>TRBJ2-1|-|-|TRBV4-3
CASSQDPGGLAGNEQFF
TGCGCCAGCAGCCAAGACCCAGGAGGACTGGCGGGGAATGAGCAGTTCTTC
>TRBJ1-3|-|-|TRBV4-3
CASSQDPFSGNTIYF
TGCGCCAGCAGCCAAGATCCCTTCTCTGGAAACACCATATATTTT
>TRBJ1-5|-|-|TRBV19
CASRPRGGSQPQHF
TGTGCCAGTAGGCCCAGGGGTGGGAGTCAGCCCCAGCATTTT
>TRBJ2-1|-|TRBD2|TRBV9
CASSASGNSYNEQFF
TGTGCCAGCAGCGCTAGCGGGAACTCCTACAATGAGCAGTTCTTC
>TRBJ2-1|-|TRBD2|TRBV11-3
CASGGGARNEQFF
TGTGCCAGCGGCGGGGGGGCCCGGAATGAGCAGTTCTTC
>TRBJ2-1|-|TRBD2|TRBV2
CASSPTPLAGGSPPFF
TGTGCCAGCAGTCCTACACCCTTAGCGGGGGGATCCCCCCCATTCTTC
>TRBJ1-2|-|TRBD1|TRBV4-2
CASSPSTGTVLNGHGYTF
TGTGCCAGCAGCCCATCTACCGGGACAGTCCTCAACGGACATGGCTACACCTTC
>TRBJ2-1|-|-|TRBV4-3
CASSQEGSGAGKGNEQFF
TGCGCCAGCAGCCAAGAAGGAAGTGGAGCAGGGAAAGGAAATGAGCAGTTCTTC
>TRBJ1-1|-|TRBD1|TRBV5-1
CASSLEGQGATEAFF
TGCGCCAGCAGCTTAGAAGGACAGGGGGCCACTGAAGCTTTCTTT
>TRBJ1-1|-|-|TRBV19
CASSIKGPRAFF
TGTGCCAGTAGTATCAAGGGGCCACGGGCTTTCTTT
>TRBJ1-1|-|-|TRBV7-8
CASTPRAVTEAFF
TGTGCCAGCACCCCCAGGGCGGTCACTGAAGCTTTCTTT
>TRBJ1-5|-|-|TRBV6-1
CASSRRTWEDQPQHF
TGTGCCAGCAGCCGAAGGACATGGGAGGATCAGCCCCAGCATTTT